The 22 T cell receptor beta chains below were found in one sample sequenced in a study of early T cells in non-severe SARS-CoV-2 infection. In TCRdb, the 5' RACE reads were re-called with MiXCR into one record per CDR3 protein. The table has 84,000 or so distinct CDR3 sequences, about 12% seen once. Sequencing used whole blood. These receptors all come from an adult who was a healthcare worker with PCR-confirmed SARS-CoV-2 infection or an uninfected control (not recorded which).

The CDR3 spells CASKGSIGNSPLHF. In nucleotides, the CDR3 is TGTGCCAGCAAAGGGAGTATAGGAAATTCACCCCTCCACTTT. The chain recombines TRBV6-5 with TRBJ1-6; D gene uncertain. Germline-derived CDR1 and CDR2 are MNHEY and SVGAGI. V lost 7 bases and J 7 bases, leaving 14 bases between the germline ends. CDR3 size: 14 residues.

The chain has TRBV27 and TRBJ1-1; no clear D. This CDR3 region has 13 residues. CDR1 is MNHEY, CDR2 SMNVEV, per germline (reference sequence). Deletions cut 5 bases from V and 6 bases from J, with 13 bases between. DNA for the CDR3: TGTGCCAGCAGTGAGCGTGGGGTCCCTGAAGCTTTCTTT. This encodes CASSERGVPEAFF.

The chain links TRBV5-5 to TRBJ1-1; D ambiguous. CDR1 is SGHKS, CDR2 YYEKEE, per germline (reference sequence). CDR3 size: 15 residues. Trimming stripped 4 bases from V and 0 bases from J, with 13 bases between. The DNA for the CDR3 is TGTGCCAGCAGCCCCATCCGGATTTTGAACACTGAAGCTTTCTTT. Translated: CASSPIRILNTEAFF.

This clonotype was observed a handful of times. V usage is TRBV18 and J usage is TRBJ1-6, with D tentatively TRBD1 (5 bases). The CDR3 covers 15 residues. Trimming stripped 3 bases from V and 5 bases from J, with 11 bases between. Germline V gene data show CDR1 as KGHSH and CDR2 as LQKENI. The CDR3 DNA reads as TGTGCCAGCTCACCGATGGGGGGGGATAATTCACCCCTCCACTTT. This sequence encodes CASSPMGGDNSPLHF. Combining the CDR3 with reference TRBV18 and TRBJ1-6 gives the whole variable domain NAGVMQNPRHLVRRRGQEARLRCSPMKGHSHVYWYRQLPEEGLKFMVYLQKENIIDESGMPKERFSAEFPKEGPSILRIQQVVRGDSAAYFCASSPMGGDNSPLHFGNGTRLTVT.

The rearrangement links TRBV14 to TRBJ1-2; no definite D call. Trimming removed 2 bases at V and 4 bases at J, with 8 bases between. CDR1 is SGHDN, CDR2 FVKESK, per germline. The CDR3 extends over 13 amino acids. CDR3 loop: CASSQNGGYGYTF. In DNA, the CDR3 is TGTGCCAGCAGCCAAAACGGAGGCTATGGCTACACCTTC.

V gene TRBV6-5 combines with J gene TRBJ2-7; the D is unclear. Germline V CDR1 and CDR2: MNHEY, SVGAGI. Trimming took 8 bases from V and 6 from J, leaving 14 bases between them. The CDR3 is 12 amino acids. The CDR3 is CASSSATGEQYF. CDR3 nucleotide sequence: TGTGCCAGCTCCTCCGCGACGGGCGAGCAGTACTTC.

This clonotype was found many times. An end of the junction differs from the germline gene, which may be a read error. The chain employs TRBV5-1 and TRBJ2-7; 10 nucleotides line up with TRBD2. The CDR3 is made up of 14 amino acids. Germline assignment: CDR1 SGHRS and CDR2 YFSETQ. The DNA for the CDR3 is TGTGCCAGCAGTTTAGCGGGGGGACCCTACGAGCAGTACTTC. Translated, it gives CASSLAGGPYEQYF.

This rearrangement joins TRBV12-3 or TRBV12-4 to TRBJ1-1, with D unresolved. This CDR3 region has 14 residues. Trimming stripped 3 bases from V and 0 bases from J, with 8 bases between. CDR3 loop: CASSFSTVNTEAFF. In DNA, the CDR3 is TGTGCCAGCAGTTTCTCCACAGTGAACACTGAAGCTTTCTTT.

At least ten counts were recorded for this clonotype. J is TRBJ1-2 and V is TRBV11-2, with D uncertain. V lost 5 bases to trimming and J lost 6 bases, with 13 bases between them. The CDR3 sequence is 13 residues long. Germline assignment: CDR1 SGHAT and CDR2 FQNNGV. CDR3 bases: TGTGCCAGCAGCCCCCGAATGGGAAATGGCTACACCTTC. It yields the protein CASSPRMGNGYTF.

This clonotype has just one count. This rearrangement joins TRBV6-6 to TRBJ1-1; D is perhaps TRBD1 (6 bases). The CDR3 loop spans 13 amino acids. Trimming removed 6 bases from V and 5 bases from J, with 13 bases in between. The germline V gene encodes CDR1 MNHNY and CDR2 SVGAGI (reference sequence). CDR3 protein: CASRRGASTEAFF. CDR3 coding DNA: TGTGCCAGCAGACGGGGGGCGAGTACTGAAGCTTTCTTT.

The chain links TRBV12-3 or TRBV12-4 to TRBJ2-7, with D perhaps TRBD1 or TRBD2 (5 bases each). Trimming took 5 bases from V and 0 from J, leaving 14 bases between them. CDR3 size: 15 residues. The CDR3 protein is CASSPGTVSSYEQYF. The CDR3 DNA follows: TGTGCCAGCAGTCCGGGGACGGTTAGCTCCTACGAGCAGTACTTC.

This rearrangement joins TRBV5-1 to TRBJ2-5; the D is unclear. Between the trimmed V and J ends, which lost 0 bases and 4 bases, there was a span of 4 bases. Germline CDR1 and CDR2: SGHRS and YFSETQ. The CDR3 totals 12 residues. The CDR3 sequence is CASSLGPETQYF. The CDR3 coding sequence is TGCGCCAGCAGCTTGGGGCCAGAGACCCAGTACTTC.

This chain links TRBV11-3 with TRBJ1-2; no firm D call. From germline, CDR1 is SGHNT and CDR2 YENEEA. CDR3 length: 14 amino acids. The ends were cut back, 5 bases at V and 3 bases at J, with 13 bases in the middle. The CDR3 region is CASSRGPPDYGYTF. CDR3 bases: TGTGCCAGCAGCCGCGGACCGCCAGACTATGGCTACACCTTC.

This chain connects TRBV28 to TRBJ2-3, with TRBD2 identical over 13 bases. This CDR3 is built from 15 residues. The ends lost 6 bases at V and 5 bases at J; junction bases unmatched: 5. The germline CDR1 and CDR2 sequences are MDHEN and SYDVKM. As DNA, the CDR3 is TGTGCCAGCAGCCAACTAGCGGGGGGGCGAGATACGCAGTATTTT. Translated, it gives CASSQLAGGRDTQYF.

This clonotype was recorded a few times. The chain combines TRBV7-3 with TRBJ2-5; possible D gene TRBD1, 5 bases. The germline V and J ends were trimmed by 2 bases and 5 bases, with 15 bases remaining between them. The CDR3 contains 15 residues. CDR1 and CDR2 (germline): SGHTA, FQGTGA. The CDR3 DNA reads TGTGCCAGCAGCTTACTCAGGGTTGTGCAGGAGACCCAGTACTTC. Translation gives CASSLLRVVQETQYF.

The rearrangement joins TRBV5-4 to TRBJ2-5, with TRBD1 identical over 8 bases. The CDR3 contains 16 residues. Per the germline V gene, CDR1 is SGHNT and CDR2 is YYREEE (reference sequence). Trimming removed 2 bases from V and 1 base from J; junction bases left unmatched: 7. The CDR3 here is CASSFKTGVVQETQYF. In nucleotides, the CDR3 is TGTGCCAGCAGCTTTAAGACAGGGGTGGTCCAAGAGACCCAGTACTTC.

This clonotype was recorded many times. The chain employs TRBV10-3 and TRBJ1-4; D remains unclear. V lost 2 bases, J lost 5 bases, and 9 bases lay in between. Germline V lookup: CDR1 ENHRY, CDR2 SYGVKD. This CDR3 is 14 amino acids long. The CDR3 reads CAISEGTGNEKLFF. The CDR3, as DNA: TGTGCCATCAGTGAGGGCACTGGCAATGAAAAACTGTTTTTT.

This clonotype has just a few counts. The chain joins TRBV11-2 to TRBJ2-3, with a tentative D call TRBD2 (6 bases). V dropped 3 bases and J dropped 6 bases, with 13 bases sitting between them. The CDR3 has 14 amino acids. Germline V gene sequence: CDR1 SGHAT, CDR2 FQNNGV. CDR3 in DNA: TGTGCCAGCAGCTTCCGGACTAAGGGGGATACGCAGTATTTT. It translates to CASSFRTKGDTQYF.

The chain employs TRBV6-5 and TRBJ2-1, with D possibly being TRBD2 (7 bases). Trimming cost V 11 bases and J 6 bases, with 14 bases left between them. Per the germline V gene, CDR1 is MNHEY and CDR2 is SVGAGI. The CDR3 runs 12 residues. DNA of the CDR3: TGTGCCTGCAAGGGGGGGTTCAATGAGCAGTTCTTC. It yields the protein CACKGGFNEQFF.

The table lists this clonotype with many counts. V usage is TRBV11-2 and J usage is TRBJ2-6; maybe TRBD1 (6 bases). Germline-derived CDR1 and CDR2 are SGHAT and FQNNGV. V was shortened by 5 bases and J by 0 bases, with 20 bases between the two germline ends. The CDR3 has 19 residues. CDR3 nucleotides: TGTGCCAGCAGCCATACGTCCCAGGGGACCCTCTCTGGGGCCAACGTCCTGACTTTC. Translated: CASSHTSQGTLSGANVLTF.

The chain carries TRBV10-3 and TRBJ1-1, with TRBD1 matching over 9 bases. The ends lost 6 bases at V and 6 bases at J; junction bases unmatched: 5. Germline V gene sequence: CDR1 ENHRY, CDR2 SYGVKD. The CDR3 covers 13 residues. Here the CDR3 DNA reads TGTGCCATCAGCGGGACAGGGACCGCTGAAGCTTTCTTT. It yields the protein CAISGTGTAEAFF.

The gene calls are TRBV9 and TRBJ2-3, with a weak D call TRBD2 (6 bases). CDR1 and CDR2 from the germline V gene are SGDLS and YYNGEE. This CDR3 is 16 amino acids long. The germline V and J ends were trimmed by 0 bases and 2 bases, with 13 bases remaining between them. The CDR3 sequence: CASSVESSGNTDTQYF. The CDR3 DNA sequence: TGTGCCAGCAGCGTAGAGAGTAGCGGTAACACAGATACGCAGTATTTT.